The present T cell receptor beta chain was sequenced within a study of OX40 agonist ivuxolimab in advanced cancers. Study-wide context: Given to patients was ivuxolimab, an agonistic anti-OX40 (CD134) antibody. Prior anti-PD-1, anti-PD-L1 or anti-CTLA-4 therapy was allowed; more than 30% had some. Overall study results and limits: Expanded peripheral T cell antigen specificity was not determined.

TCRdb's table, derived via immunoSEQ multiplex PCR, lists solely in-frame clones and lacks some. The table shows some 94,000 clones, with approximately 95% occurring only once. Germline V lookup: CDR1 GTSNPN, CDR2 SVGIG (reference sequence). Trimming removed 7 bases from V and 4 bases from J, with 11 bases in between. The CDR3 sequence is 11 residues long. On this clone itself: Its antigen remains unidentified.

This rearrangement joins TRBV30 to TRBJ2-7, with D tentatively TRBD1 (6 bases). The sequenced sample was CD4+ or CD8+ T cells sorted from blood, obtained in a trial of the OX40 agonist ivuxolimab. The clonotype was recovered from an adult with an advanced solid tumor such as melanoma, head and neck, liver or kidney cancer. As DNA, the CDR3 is TGTGCCTTCACACAGGGTTACGAGCAGTACTTC. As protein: CAFTQGYEQYF.